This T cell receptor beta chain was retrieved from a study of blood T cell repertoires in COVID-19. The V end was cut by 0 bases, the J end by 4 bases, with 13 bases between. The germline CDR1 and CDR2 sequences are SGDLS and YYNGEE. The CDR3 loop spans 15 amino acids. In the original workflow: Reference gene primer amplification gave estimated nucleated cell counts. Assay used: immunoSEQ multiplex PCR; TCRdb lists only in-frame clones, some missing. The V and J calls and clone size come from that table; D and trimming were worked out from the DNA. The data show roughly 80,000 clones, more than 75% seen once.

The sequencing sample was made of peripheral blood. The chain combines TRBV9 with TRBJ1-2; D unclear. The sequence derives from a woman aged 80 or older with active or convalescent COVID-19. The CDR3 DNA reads TGTGCCAGCAGCGTAGATTATAACACCCGCTATGGCTACACCTTC. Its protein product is CASSVDYNTRYGYTF.